This is a list of T cell receptor beta chains from one sample in a study of blood T cell dynamics during melanoma immunotherapy. Using immunoSEQ multiplex PCR, the repertoire was profiled, and TCRdb retains in-frame clones only, with some absent. The profile shows approximately 15,000 clones, approximately 81% of them singletons. The specimen comprised blood, sampled from a patient treated with checkpoint blockade. These receptors were obtained from a human donor with melanoma. Both conserved end residues are part of each CDR3. The D gene is left open where the match is weak. A clone size is listed for some rows: how often the clone was seen (once, few, many), or a class if it is expanded.

CDR3nt: TGTGCCAGTAAGGGGGACAGAATTGGAGAGACCCAGTACTTC
CDR3aa: CASKGDRIGETQYF
v_gene: TRBV19
abundance: -
j_gene: TRBJ2-5
d_gene: TRBD1

CDR3nt: TGTGCCAGCAGTTTGGGGCAGGGGAACATCTATGGCTACACCTTC
CDR3aa: CASSLGQGNIYGYTF
v_gene: TRBV28
abundance: -
j_gene: TRBJ1-2
d_gene: -

CDR3nt: TGTGCCAGCAGTGAAGCGTGGACAGGGTTCCCCAATGAGCAGTTCTTC
CDR3aa: CASSEAWTGFPNEQFF
v_gene: TRBV2
abundance: -
j_gene: TRBJ2-1
d_gene: TRBD1

CDR3nt: TGCGCCAGCAACCAAGATGGCAGGGGCCACAATGAGCAGTTCTTC
CDR3aa: CASNQDGRGHNEQFF
v_gene: TRBV5-1
abundance: -
j_gene: TRBJ2-1
d_gene: -

CDR3nt: TGTGCCAGCTCACCACCTTCCCAATACACCGGGGAGCTGTTTTTT
CDR3aa: CASSPPSQYTGELFF
v_gene: TRBV18
abundance: -
j_gene: TRBJ2-2
d_gene: -

CDR3nt: TGTGCCAGTAGTATAGGACAGGGATACTACAATGAGCAGTTCTTC
CDR3aa: CASSIGQGYYNEQFF
v_gene: TRBV19
abundance: -
j_gene: TRBJ2-1
d_gene: TRBD1

CDR3nt: TGCGCCAGCAGCTTTCCTTCCGGGGGGGCCGTAGATACGCAGTATTTT
CDR3aa: CASSFPSGGAVDTQYF
v_gene: TRBV5-1
abundance: -
j_gene: TRBJ2-3
d_gene: TRBD2

CDR3nt: TGTGCCAGCAGTTACTCGGCAGGGGGGGAGCAGTACTTC
CDR3aa: CASSYSAGGEQYF
v_gene: TRBV6-5
abundance: -
j_gene: TRBJ2-5
d_gene: -

CDR3nt: TGTGCCAGCAGCTTACGACAGGGGGATGAAAAACTGTTTTTT
CDR3aa: CASSLRQGDEKLFF
v_gene: TRBV7-9
abundance: -
j_gene: TRBJ1-4
d_gene: TRBD1

CDR3nt: TGTGCCAGCAGAGAATCTAGCGGGCAAGAGACCCAGTACTTC
CDR3aa: CASRESSGQETQYF
v_gene: TRBV2
abundance: -
j_gene: TRBJ2-5
d_gene: TRBD2

CDR3nt: TGCGCCAGCAGCCAAGAGGCTCGGACAGGGCTGTTCTTC
CDR3aa: CASSQEARTGLFF
v_gene: TRBV4-1
abundance: -
j_gene: TRBJ2-1
d_gene: TRBD1

CDR3nt: TGTGCCAGCAGCCACCGGGGGGGGGCTCGAGAGACCCAGTACTTC
CDR3aa: CASSHRGGARETQYF
v_gene: TRBV7-3
abundance: -
j_gene: TRBJ2-5
d_gene: TRBD2

CDR3nt: TGTGCCAGCAGCTTGCCACGCCCCGGGGGTGGCTACACCTTC
CDR3aa: CASSLPRPGGGYTF
v_gene: TRBV5-5
abundance: -
j_gene: TRBJ1-2
d_gene: -

CDR3nt: TGTGCCAGTAGTATAGTTTCAGGGGGGACTGAAGCTTTCTTT
CDR3aa: CASSIVSGGTEAFF
v_gene: TRBV19
abundance: -
j_gene: TRBJ1-1
d_gene: TRBD1

CDR3nt: TGTGCCAGCAGCCAAGCAGATTCACCCCTCCACTTT
CDR3aa: CASSQADSPLHF
v_gene: TRBV4-2
abundance: -
j_gene: TRBJ1-6
d_gene: -

CDR3nt: TGTGCCAGCAGCTTAAATGCCGGCGGTCGGGAGACCCAGTACTTC
CDR3aa: CASSLNAGGRETQYF
v_gene: TRBV7-3
abundance: -
j_gene: TRBJ2-5
d_gene: -

CDR3nt: TGTGCCAGCAGCGTAGGGGGTAGTCAGCCCCAGCATTTT
CDR3aa: CASSVGGSQPQHF
v_gene: TRBV9
abundance: once
j_gene: TRBJ1-5
d_gene: -

CDR3nt: TGTGCCAGCAGCTTAGCCGGAAACACTGAAGCTTTCTTT
CDR3aa: CASSLAGNTEAFF
v_gene: TRBV7-3
abundance: -
j_gene: TRBJ1-1
d_gene: -

CDR3nt: TGCAGCGTTGTTAGACAGGGGACCTCCTACGAGCAGTACTTC
CDR3aa: CSVVRQGTSYEQYF
v_gene: TRBV29-1
abundance: -
j_gene: TRBJ2-7
d_gene: TRBD1

CDR3nt: TGTGCCAGCAGTTGGGGACTAGCGGGGGGCCAGGACGAGCAGTACTTC
CDR3aa: CASSWGLAGGQDEQYF
v_gene: TRBV28
abundance: few
j_gene: TRBJ2-7
d_gene: TRBD2

CDR3nt: TGCGCCAGCAGTGAGTGGGCGACTAGCGGGGGCTACGAGCAGTACTTC
CDR3aa: CASSEWATSGGYEQYF
v_gene: TRBV10-2
abundance: -
j_gene: TRBJ2-7
d_gene: TRBD2

CDR3nt: TGTGCCAGCAGAAATACAGGAAACACCGGGGAGCTGTTTTTT
CDR3aa: CASRNTGNTGELFF
v_gene: TRBV7-6
abundance: few
j_gene: TRBJ2-2
d_gene: -

CDR3nt: TGTGCCAGCAGCGTTATGCAGGGTGGGACTGAAGCTTTCTTT
CDR3aa: CASSVMQGGTEAFF
v_gene: TRBV9
abundance: -
j_gene: TRBJ1-1
d_gene: -

CDR3nt: TGTGCCACGACTAGCTATTCGAACATTCAGTACTTC
CDR3aa: CATTSYSNIQYF
v_gene: TRBV15
abundance: -
j_gene: TRBJ2-4
d_gene: TRBD2

CDR3nt: TGCGCCAGCAGTCCCGGGACTAGCCCCATGGAGCAGTTCTTC
CDR3aa: CASSPGTSPMEQFF
v_gene: TRBV5-1
abundance: -
j_gene: TRBJ2-1
d_gene: TRBD2

CDR3nt: TGTGCCAGCAGTTTGGCAGGGCTGACTGAAGCTTTCTTT
CDR3aa: CASSLAGLTEAFF
v_gene: TRBV6-1
abundance: -
j_gene: TRBJ1-1
d_gene: -

CDR3nt: TGTGCCAGCAGCTCCCTGGACAGGGGATACAATGAGCAGTTCTTC
CDR3aa: CASSSLDRGYNEQFF
v_gene: TRBV14
abundance: -
j_gene: TRBJ2-1
d_gene: TRBD1

CDR3nt: TGTGCCAGCAGCTTTATCGCCGCGAGCACTGAAGCTTTCTTT
CDR3aa: CASSFIAASTEAFF
v_gene: TRBV11-1
abundance: -
j_gene: TRBJ1-1
d_gene: -

CDR3nt: TGTGCCTGGAGTCCGACGGGGGGGACCCAGTACTTC
CDR3aa: CAWSPTGGTQYF
v_gene: TRBV30
abundance: -
j_gene: TRBJ2-5
d_gene: TRBD2

CDR3nt: TGCGCCAGCACCCTTGGGGGGGCTCCGAACACCGGGGAGCTGTTTTTT
CDR3aa: CASTLGGAPNTGELFF
v_gene: TRBV5-1
abundance: once
j_gene: TRBJ2-2
d_gene: -

CDR3nt: TGTGCCAGCAGCGTGGGAGGGGGTACCTCTGGAAACACCATATATTTT
CDR3aa: CASSVGGGTSGNTIYF
v_gene: TRBV9
abundance: -
j_gene: TRBJ1-3
d_gene: -

CDR3nt: TGTGCCAGCAGCTCCGGACTAGATCCAGAGACCCAGTACTTC
CDR3aa: CASSSGLDPETQYF
v_gene: TRBV7-2
abundance: -
j_gene: TRBJ2-5
d_gene: TRBD2

CDR3nt: TGTGCCAGTCCTTTCGTTGGGACAGGGGGTCCACGACCCACAGATACGCAGTATTTT
CDR3aa: CASPFVGTGGPRPTDTQYF
v_gene: TRBV5-8
abundance: -
j_gene: TRBJ2-3
d_gene: TRBD1

CDR3nt: TGTGCCAGCAGCGCCCATAGCGGGGGGTCGGAGACCCAGTACTTC
CDR3aa: CASSAHSGGSETQYF
v_gene: TRBV9
abundance: -
j_gene: TRBJ2-5
d_gene: TRBD2

CDR3nt: TGTGCCTGGAGTGTACAGACAGGACATGGCTACACCTTC
CDR3aa: CAWSVQTGHGYTF
v_gene: TRBV30
abundance: -
j_gene: TRBJ1-2
d_gene: -

CDR3nt: TGTGCCAGCAGCCCTCCAGGAGCTGAGGGAAAACTGTTTTTT
CDR3aa: CASSPPGAEGKLFF
v_gene: TRBV5-4
abundance: few
j_gene: TRBJ1-4
d_gene: -

CDR3nt: TGCAGTGCAGGACAGACATACGAGCAGTACTTC
CDR3aa: CSAGQTYEQYF
v_gene: TRBV20-1
abundance: -
j_gene: TRBJ2-7
d_gene: -

CDR3nt: TGTGCCACCAGCCGGCGAGCGAATCAGCCCCAGCATTTT
CDR3aa: CATSRRANQPQHF
v_gene: TRBV15
abundance: -
j_gene: TRBJ1-5
d_gene: -